The 27 T cell receptor beta chains given below trace back to one sample, sequenced in a study of vaccination effects on CD4 cells after COVID-19. Which antigens these TCRs recognize remains unknown. After expansion with viral peptide pools in the ViraFEST assay, antigen-specific CD4+ T cells were sequenced. CD4+ T cells were isolated after around 9 days of culture. None of the vaccinated had previously contracted SARS-CoV-2, and their nucleocapsid antibodies tested negative. Only in-frame clones appear in the TCRdb table, and some are missing; sequencing was by immunoSEQ multiplex PCR. This sample carries 55,000 to 80,000 clones, roughly three quarters of them seen once, and the ten largest clones take roughly 4%. Sample: CD4+ T cells from PBMCs cultured with HCoV-OC43 spike peptides, taken before COVID-19 vaccination. The subset denotes: HCoV-OC43 spike overlapping peptide pool stimulation. These receptors were obtained from a human donor who received a COVID-19 vaccine.

This clone was recorded a few times. The chain is built from TRBV15 and TRBJ1-2; D unclear. The germline CDR1 and CDR2 sequences are LNHNV and YYDKDF (reference sequence). The V end lost 3 bases, the J end lost 4 bases, and 9 bases lay between the germline ends. The CDR3 totals 13 residues. The CDR3 coding sequence is TGTGCCACCAGCAGGGACGGACCCTATGGCTACACCTTC. It yields the protein CATSRDGPYGYTF.

This clone has more than one count but fewer than ten. This chain joins TRBV7-3 and TRBJ2-2; D possibly uses TRBD1 or TRBD2 (5 bases each). V was cut by 2 bases and J by 4 bases, with 14 bases left in between. CDR3 size: 16 residues. From germline, CDR1 is SGHTA and CDR2 FQGTGA. The CDR3 sequence: CASSLGGTLPTGELFF. The CDR3 nucleotides read TGTGCCAGCAGCTTAGGGGGTACCCTTCCCACCGGGGAGCTGTTTTTT.

The CDR3, as DNA: TGTGCCAGCAGCGCACAAGGACAGATGAACACTGAAGCTTTCTTT. Its translation: CASSAQGQMNTEAFF. The J gene is TRBJ1-1, the V gene TRBV7-2, with D tentatively TRBD1 (6 bases). V lost 5 bases to trimming and J lost 0 bases, with 13 bases between them. The germline gives CDR1 SGHTA, CDR2 FQGNSA. CDR3 size: 15 residues.

The V gene is TRBV6-2 or TRBV6-3, the J gene TRBJ2-5; D is unresolved. Trimming took off 6 bases at V and 4 bases at J, with 18 bases between the two ends. CDR3 size: 15 residues. Germline V gene sequence: CDR1 MNHEY, CDR2 SVGEGT. CDR3 bases: TGTGCCAGCAGCCCCCCCCGGACCAACCCAGAGACCCAGTACTTC. Protein product: CASSPPRTNPETQYF.

Only a few counts were recorded for this clone. The genes are TRBV18 and TRBJ2-1, with 10 bases fitting TRBD1. The CDR3 runs to 16 residues. V trimming: 5 bases; J trimming: 6 bases; junction bases outside the gene matches: 10. Germline assignment: CDR1 KGHSH and CDR2 LQKENI. The CDR3 spells CASSYRQGAVVNEQFF. CDR3 coding DNA: TGTGCCAGCTCATATAGACAGGGGGCGGTTGTCAATGAGCAGTTCTTC.

The chain carries TRBV7-2 and TRBJ1-5, with a tentative D call TRBD1 (6 bases). The CDR3 spans 15 residues. The germline CDR1 and CDR2 sequences are SGHTA and FQGNSA. Trimming took off 6 bases at V and 9 bases at J, with 21 bases between the two ends. CDR3 DNA sequence: TGTGCCAGCAGTTTAAGCTGGGACAACCCGTCGCCCCAGCATTTT. It yields the protein CASSLSWDNPSPQHF.

The CDR3 loop reads CAWSGDRTVRNSPLHF. CDR3 sequence (DNA): TGTGCCTGGAGTGGGGACCGGACAGTCCGTAATTCACCCCTCCACTTT. The chain recombines TRBV30 with TRBJ1-6, with D tentatively TRBD1 (6 bases). The CDR3 totals 16 residues. Germline CDR1 reads GTSNPN; CDR2 reads SVGIG (reference sequence). Trimming cost V 1 base and J 6 bases, with 16 bases left between them.

The chain couples TRBV5-1 to TRBJ2-3; D gene ambiguous. From germline, CDR1 is SGHRS and CDR2 YFSETQ. This CDR3 is built from 14 residues. Trimming removed 5 bases from V and 2 bases from J, with 12 bases in between. This CDR3 is CASSTRQDTDTQYF. CDR3 sequence (DNA): TGCGCCAGCAGTACTCGGCAGGACACAGATACGCAGTATTTT.

The chain is built from TRBV5-1 and TRBJ1-1; 9 bases match TRBD1. Trimming at V came to 5 bases and at J to 11 bases, leaving 7 bases not matched to a gene. The germline gives CDR1 SGHRS, CDR2 YFSETQ. The CDR3 consists of 12 residues. For the CDR3, the DNA is TGCGCCAGCAGGCAGGACAGGGGTGATGCTTTCTTT. Translated: CASRQDRGDAFF.

The chain joins TRBV7-2 to TRBJ2-5; 12 bases fit TRBD2. The CDR3 extends over 15 amino acids. CDR1 SGHTA and CDR2 FQGNSA come from the germline V gene. J was trimmed by 7 bases and V by 6 bases; bases with no gene match: 9. The CDR3 sequence is CASRRLAGAPLTQYF. The DNA for the CDR3 is TGTGCCAGCAGGAGACTAGCGGGGGCGCCCTTGACCCAGTACTTC.

This CDR3 reads CATSDPPRTGGWETQYF. The CDR3 nucleotides are TGTGCCACCAGTGACCCCCCCCGGACCGGCGGGTGGGAGACCCAGTACTTC. The V gene is TRBV24-1, the J gene TRBJ2-5, with D tentatively TRBD2 (5 bases). The germline CDR1 and CDR2 sequences are KGHDR and SFDVKD. This CDR3 comprises 17 residues. The ends were cut back, 4 bases at V and 5 bases at J, with 22 bases in the middle.

The genes are TRBV28 and TRBJ1-4; 7 bases match TRBD1. V dropped 4 bases and J dropped 0; count of bases not matched to a gene: 11. Germline assignment: CDR1 MDHEN and CDR2 SYDVKM. The CDR3 spans 18 residues. The CDR3 nucleotides are TGTGCCAGCAGTTGGTTGGGGGTAGGGGGCCCAACTAATGAAAAACTGTTTTTT. This sequence encodes CASSWLGVGGPTNEKLFF.

The rearrangement links TRBV5-1 to TRBJ2-2; 9 bases agree with TRBD2. The germline V gene encodes CDR1 SGHRS and CDR2 YFSETQ. This CDR3 is built from 15 residues. Unmatched junction bases numbered 3, after V lost 5 bases and J lost 1 base. The CDR3 DNA reads TGCGCCAGCAGGAATAGCGGGGGGAACACCGGGGAGCTGTTTTTT. Protein product: CASRNSGGNTGELFF.

The genes are TRBV5-1 and TRBJ2-5; tentatively, D is TRBD2 (5 bases). The length of the CDR3 is 15 residues. CDR1 is SGHRS and CDR2 is YFSETQ in the germline V gene. V lost 4 bases to trimming and J lost 4 bases, with 17 bases between them. DNA for the CDR3: TGCGCCAGCAGCGCCCCGGCGTATGGAGGAGAGACCCAGTACTTC. It yields the protein CASSAPAYGGETQYF.

This clone was picked up one time. The V and J genes are TRBV24-1 and TRBJ2-5; 9 positions agree with TRBD2. Germline CDR1 KGHDR, CDR2 SFDVKD. J gave up 5 bases and V 5 bases, and 5 bases lay outside the gene matches. CDR3 length: 14 residues. CDR3 in DNA: TGTGCCACCAGTGGGGCTAGCGGGGTCGAGACCCAGTACTTC. It encodes CATSGASGVETQYF.

V and J are TRBV3-1 (or the pseudogene TRBV3-2) and TRBJ2-3; a possible D gene is TRBD1 (6 bases). The CDR3 extends over 14 amino acids. V lost 4 bases, J lost 2 bases, and 10 bases lay in between. Germline V gives CDR1 LGHDT, CDR2 YNNKEL (reference sequence). DNA of the CDR3: TGTGCCAGCAGCCGGGGGCCCCTCACAGATACGCAGTATTTT. It yields the protein CASSRGPLTDTQYF.

The chain recombines TRBV6-5 with TRBJ2-3; D may be TRBD1 or TRBD2 (5 bases each). V gave up 2 bases and J gave up 2 bases, with 8 bases separating them. Germline V gives CDR1 MNHEY, CDR2 SVGAGI. The CDR3 loop spans 14 amino acids. Written as DNA, the CDR3 is TGTGCCAGCAGTTACGTGGGGGTCACAGATACGCAGTATTTT. This gives the protein CASSYVGVTDTQYF.

The chain is built from TRBV24-1 and TRBJ1-2; weak D call: TRBD1 (6 bases). Germline V CDR1 and CDR2: KGHDR, SFDVKD. V was cut by 3 bases and J by 8 bases, with 12 bases left in between. This CDR3 has 13 residues. CDR3 in DNA: TGTGCCACCAGTGATCTGGACCAGGGGGGCTACACCTTC. This sequence encodes CATSDLDQGGYTF.

The sample holds one count of this clone. V usage is TRBV24-1 and J usage is TRBJ2-3, with 7 positions matching TRBD2. The CDR3 loop spans 15 amino acids. From germline, CDR1 is KGHDR and CDR2 SFDVKD. The V gene end was trimmed by 2 bases and the J gene end by 1 base; junction bases not matched to a gene: 2. The CDR3 region has the DNA TGTGCCACCAGTGATTGGGCGGGGGGCACAGATACGCAGTATTTT. This sequence encodes CATSDWAGGTDTQYF.

This sequence joins TRBV7-2 and TRBJ1-5; maybe TRBD1 (5 bases). The germline V and J ends were trimmed by 3 bases and 7 bases, with 13 bases remaining between them. Germline V CDR1 and CDR2: SGHTA, FQGNSA. The CDR3 loop spans 14 amino acids. The CDR3 spells CASSFGGLGQPQHF. CDR3 DNA sequence: TGTGCCAGCAGCTTCGGGGGGTTAGGGCAGCCCCAGCATTTT.

V and J are TRBV4-1 and TRBJ2-3, with 7 bases aligning to TRBD2. Trimming took 1 base from V and 4 from J; bases not matched to a gene: 2. The CDR3 consists of 14 residues. CDR1 is MGHRA and CDR2 is YSYEKL in the germline V gene. This CDR3 is CASSQGLASDTQYF. CDR3 coding DNA: TGCGCCAGCAGCCAAGGACTAGCCTCAGATACGCAGTATTTT.

The chain couples TRBV30 to TRBJ2-7; D uncertain. The CDR3 is 14 amino acids. Germline assignment: CDR1 GTSNPN and CDR2 SVGIG (reference sequence). The ends were cut back, 1 base at V and 4 bases at J, with 14 bases in the middle. CDR3 in DNA: TGTGCCTGGAGTGAATATGGGAACAAGTACGAGCAGTACGTC. Translated: CAWSEYGNKYEQYV.

J is TRBJ1-6 and V is TRBV6-5; 11 bases line up with TRBD1. CDR3 size: 16 residues. Germline CDR1 and CDR2: MNHEY and SVGAGI. The V gene end was trimmed by 0 bases and the J gene end by 10 bases; junction bases not matched to a gene: 5. CDR3 nucleotides: TGTGCCAGCAGTTACTCGATTGGGACAGGGGGATCACCCCTCCACTTT. It is translated as CASSYSIGTGGSPLHF.

V usage is TRBV18 and J usage is TRBJ1-2; tentatively, D is TRBD1 (5 bases). Germline assignment: CDR1 KGHSH and CDR2 LQKENI. The V and J ends lost 3 bases and 4 bases respectively, with 9 bases between them. The CDR3 extends over 13 amino acids. Written as DNA, the CDR3 is TGTGCCAGCTCACCGGAAGGGGTCTATGGCTACACCTTC. This translates into CASSPEGVYGYTF.

DNA for the CDR3: TGTGCCAGCATGTCAGGAACCAATTCACCCCTCCACTTT. Residues: CASMSGTNSPLHF. The V and J genes are TRBV6-5 and TRBJ1-6; no firm D call. This CDR3 spans 13 amino acids. Germline CDR1 and CDR2: MNHEY and SVGAGI. V was clipped by 7 bases and J by 7 bases, with 11 bases between them.

V is TRBV3-1 (or the pseudogene TRBV3-2) and J is TRBJ2-4, with no clear D. The CDR3 length is 16 residues. V was clipped by 0 bases and J by 9 bases, with 18 bases between them. Per the germline V gene, CDR1 is LGHDT and CDR2 is YNNKEL (reference sequence). The CDR3 loop is CASSQDPKSPLGIQYF. Written as DNA, the CDR3 is TGTGCCAGCAGCCAAGACCCCAAATCGCCCCTGGGCATTCAGTACTTC.

The rearrangement joins TRBV18 to TRBJ2-3; D unresolved. CDR3 length: 12 residues. The germline V gene encodes CDR1 KGHSH and CDR2 LQKENI. V was shortened by 1 base and J by 5 bases, with 4 bases between the two germline ends. CDR3 amino acids: CASSPRVDTQYF. CDR3 DNA: TGTGCCAGCTCACCACGGGTAGATACGCAGTATTTT.